Presented here are 7 T cell receptor beta chains from one specimen sequenced in a study of blood T cell repertoires in COVID-19. Produced via immunoSEQ multiplex PCR; TCRdb's table is partial and in-frame only. In the table there are 300,000 to 350,000 clones, 75% to 90% of which are singletons. Sequenced input: peripheral blood. All receptors derive from a man aged 18 to 35 with active or convalescent COVID-19.

The DNA of the CDR3 is TGTGCCAGCAGCTTCAACAGGGACTATGGCTACACCTTC. Translating it yields CASSFNRDYGYTF. The chain has TRBV7-2 and TRBJ1-2; D is possibly TRBD1 (6 bases). CDR1 and CDR2 from the germline V gene are SGHTA and FQGNSA. Trimming took 3 bases from V and 3 from J, leaving 8 bases between them. The CDR3 has 13 residues.

The chain combines TRBV7-9 with TRBJ1-1; TRBD1 matches 8 bases. The CDR3 length is 15 residues. Per germline, CDR1 SEHNR and CDR2 FQNEAQ (reference sequence). The V gene end was trimmed by 7 bases and the J gene end by 0 bases; junction bases not matched to a gene: 7. For the CDR3, the DNA is TGTGCCAGCACCGAAGACAGGGGCTTGAACACTGAAGCTTTCTTT. As protein: CASTEDRGLNTEAFF.

The genes are TRBV15 and TRBJ1-5; D remains unclear. V lost 5 bases to trimming and J lost 4 bases, with 12 bases between them. The V gene's germline CDR1 is LNHNV and CDR2 YYDKDF (reference sequence). The CDR3 runs to 14 residues. CDR3 nucleotide sequence: TGTGCCACCAGCTACGGAGACCAAAATCAGCCCCAGCATTTT. Its protein product is CATSYGDQNQPQHF.

The V and J genes are TRBV29-1 and TRBJ2-1; TRBD2 agrees at 12 bases. Germline trimming cut 6 bases from V and 6 bases from J; bases unmatched to any gene: 3. Germline values: CDR1 SQVTM, CDR2 ANQGSEA. The CDR3 length is 13 residues. DNA of the CDR3: TGCAGCGTCGGACTAGCGGGGAGCAATGAGCAGTTCTTC. Translation gives CSVGLAGSNEQFF.

This chain connects TRBV11-2 to TRBJ2-7, with D perhaps TRBD2 (5 bases). CDR3 length: 14 amino acids. The V end lost 5 bases, the J end lost 1 base, and 12 bases lay between the germline ends. Germline CDR1 is SGHAT and CDR2 is FQNNGV. CDR3 DNA sequence: TGTGCCAGCAGCGGAGGTGTAGAGTCCTACGAGCAGTACTTC. Residues: CASSGGVESYEQYF.

The chain employs TRBV18 and TRBJ2-1, with 13 positions matching TRBD2. The CDR3 loop spans 17 amino acids. J gave up 6 bases and V 3 bases, and 8 bases lay outside the gene matches. Germline CDR1 reads KGHSH; CDR2 reads LQKENI. CDR3 protein: CASSPGLAGVWTNEQFF. The CDR3 region has the DNA TGTGCCAGCTCACCCGGACTAGCGGGAGTTTGGACCAATGAGCAGTTCTTC.

The V and J genes are TRBV7-9 and TRBJ2-2, with 9 bases fitting TRBD2. CDR3 size: 16 residues. V trimming: 5 bases; J trimming: 3 bases; junction bases outside the gene matches: 7. Germline V CDR1 and CDR2: SEHNR, FQNEAQ (reference sequence). The CDR3 spells CASSPNGLAHTGELFF. The CDR3, as DNA: TGTGCCAGCAGCCCTAACGGACTAGCGCACACCGGGGAGCTGTTTTTT.